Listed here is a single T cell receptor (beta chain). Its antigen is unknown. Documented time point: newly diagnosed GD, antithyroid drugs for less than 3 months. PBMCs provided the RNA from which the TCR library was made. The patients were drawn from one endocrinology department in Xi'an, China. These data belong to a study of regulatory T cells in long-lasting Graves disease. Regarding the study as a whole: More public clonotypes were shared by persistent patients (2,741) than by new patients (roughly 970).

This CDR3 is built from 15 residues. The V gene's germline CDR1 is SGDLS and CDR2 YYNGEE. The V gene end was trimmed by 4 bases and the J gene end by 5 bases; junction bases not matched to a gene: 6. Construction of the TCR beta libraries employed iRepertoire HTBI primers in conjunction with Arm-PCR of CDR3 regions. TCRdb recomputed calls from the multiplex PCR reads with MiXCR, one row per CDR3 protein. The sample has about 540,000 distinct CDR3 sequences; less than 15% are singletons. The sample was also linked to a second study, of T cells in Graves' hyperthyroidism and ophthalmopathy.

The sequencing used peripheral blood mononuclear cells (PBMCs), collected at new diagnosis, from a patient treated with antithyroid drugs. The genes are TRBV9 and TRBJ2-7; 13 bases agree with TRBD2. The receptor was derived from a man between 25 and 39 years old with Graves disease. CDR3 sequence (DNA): TGTGCCAGCAGCCCCGGACTAGCGGGAGCGGACGAGCAGTACTTC. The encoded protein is CASSPGLAGADEQYF.